One TCR beta chain is described in this entry. Its binding antigen is unknown. No much larger clone exists at a distance of one base, and base qualities are not known. The sample is drawn from a study of cytomegalovirus exposure and HLA in healthy donors (dated by TCRdb to 2016 to 2017). Context from the whole study: In an earlier analysis of around 540 of the donors, less than 350 Gb of sequence data and approximately 120 million unique TCR beta sequences from roughly 190 million T cells were reported. The number of typed donors differed by locus: about 620-640 for A, B, C, DRB1 and DQB1; some 540 for DQA1; approximately 600 for DPA1; and some 450 for DPB1. Besides the first cohort of 500 to 700 subjects, a separate validation cohort made up of around 120 different subjects was used. The study aimed to test whether signatures of past pathogen exposure could be identified by cataloging public T cell receptors. Rather than using new phenotypic data, the later analysis identified candidate immune exposures from TCR beta sequences and from how often those sequences occurred across donors. Donor age, sex, ethnicity and CMV serostatus were compiled alongside the repertoire data. To decide whether each TCR beta V gene segment behaved as functional or pseudogenic, an earlier analysis of fewer than 750 of the donors relied on high-throughput TCR beta sequencing. The study profiled the T cell repertoires of hundreds of subjects by immunosequencing and related them to cytomegalovirus serostatus. Roughly 300 gigabases of sequencing data and approximately 91 million unique TCR sequences made up an early release that covered several hundred HLA-typed donors. Class I and class II HLA loci were covered by the typing at four-digit resolution. To study patterns of TCR occurrence, a later analysis re-analyzed previously published TCR beta repertoires from hundreds of donors and added high-resolution HLA genotyping. Roughly 5 DR-DQ haplotypes were handled as single units for association and clustering, since linkage in the cohort was strong. A later genetic analysis used genome-wide SNP genotypes for about three fifths of the 666 donors, treating that subset as a discovery cohort. All discovery cohort repertoires had been generated on a single sequencing platform. Across approximately 400 genotyped donors of the cohort, an average of 235,054 unique TCR beta nucleotide sequences per donor were sequenced, and 15% to 20% of those sequences were non-productive. Of the approximately 400 genotyped donors, more than 75% were placed in the genetic ancestry cluster associated with self-reported Caucasian donors. To predict cytomegalovirus infection status, the study brought together high-throughput TCR immunosequencing, statistical association of individual TCRs with disease status, and machine learning.

CDR1 and CDR2, per the germline V gene, are SGHTA and FQGNSA. Inclusive of the bounding cysteine and phenylalanine, the CDR3 is 14 residues long. CDR3 DNA only is kept here, 42 bases in frame from base 1. Here V drops 5 bases and J drops 8 bases, and the junction holds 9 bases not matched to any gene. Study-wide findings and limitations: In a later analysis, several top co-occurrence clusters were reported to appear linked to parvovirus B19, influenza, CMV and Epstein-Barr virus. Strong co-occurrence of HLA alleles, especially DR and DQ, made assigning TCR associations to individual alleles difficult. In vitro tests confirmed that a few of the cytomegalovirus-associated TCR beta chains recognize cytomegalovirus antigens. A later analysis found that TCR association rates varied across HLA loci, with DRB1 alleles showing the most associated TCRs and HLA-C alleles the fewest. While some public TCRs were present in many individuals, most TCR sequences turned up only very rarely across donors. A group of highly shared sequence variants was considered likely to be a technical artifact of the sequencing pipeline. Over 15 rarely observed V segments, including chromosome 9 orphons, were excluded from the earlier analysis of approximately 500 of the donors because counts were too low. A further reported finding was that TCR beta sequences accurately predicted the HLA-A and HLA-B alleles for most subjects in the first cohort. In this cohort, only TCR beta chains were sequenced, and detectable features were limited by the absence of alpha or paired-chain data. Roughly uniform sequencing depth across donors was assumed in presence/absence analyses, although this assumption may not hold. The authors suggested that the approach could potentially be extended to other disease states and immunological phenotypes. In a later analysis, HLA-associated TCR beta chains showed more clonal expansion and lower generation probabilities than non-associated chains that were equally common. Immune exposure information for the cohort was limited to CMV serostatus. Because HLA typing was missing for some donors at each locus, association tests included only the typed subset. Broadly in line with IMGT annotations, most TCR beta V segments showed up in productive rearrangements about 87% or about 30% of the time in an earlier analysis of some 590 of the donors. Correlated functional status among segregating V segments might reflect linkage disequilibrium, but an unknown experimental factor could not be ruled out. In both the original and validation cohorts, the classifier was reported to diagnose cytomegalovirus status with high specificity and sensitivity. In a later genetic analysis, fewer N-insertions in productive TCRs were reported among donors in an Asian-associated ancestry cluster than the approximately 630-donor mean. The study gave a list of about 150 TCR beta chains associated with cytomegalovirus. In a later analysis, most CMV-associated TCR beta chains were found to appear HLA-restricted, with HLA associations seemingly driven largely by CMV exposure. V-gene and J-gene trimming of TCR beta chains was associated with a missense DCLRE1C variant in a later genetic analysis, and the association was replicated in an independent cohort. In a later analysis, some 18,000 TCR beta sequences were associated with specific HLA alleles at a false discovery rate of 0.05. Some IMGT-functional V segments, including TRBV6-2 and TRBV6-3, could not be told apart with the 87-base-pair reads, so those segments were excluded.

The cohort comprised hundreds of healthy bone marrow donors. Cohort members were all nominally healthy when sampled, although unrecorded immune exposures were likely present. The donor was CMV seronegative and was included in the group of several hundred seronegative cohort members. Every donor gave a peripheral blood sample, and the peripheral blood mononuclear cells from that sample were used for TCR beta sequencing. Genomic DNA extraction from the blood cell samples was performed with the Qiagen DNeasy Blood Extraction Kit. Library prep was done by the immunoSEQ multiplex PCR assay. For the multiplex PCR, a mixture combining 60 forward primers for TCR Vbeta segments and 13 reverse primers for TCR Jbeta segments was used. The CDR3 region of rearranged TCR beta genes was amplified from genomic DNA with a multiplex PCR assay. On the Illumina HiSeq System, the amplified TCR beta libraries were sequenced as 87-base-pair reads. On the authors' methods: A later analysis counted approximately 84 million unique TCR beta chains across the 640 or so repertoires, and 9 million to 14 million of these chains were shared by at least two donors. Raw reads were error-corrected and collapsed into unique sequences with a nearest-neighbor algorithm that merged closely related sequences to remove PCR and sequencing errors. V, D and J gene segments were assigned by aligning CDR3 sequences to IMGT reference sequences. For a sequence to be retained, a match of at least six nucleotides to both a V gene segment and a J gene segment was required. A rearrangement was called productive if the CDR3 had no stop codons and remained in frame with V and J, and every other rearrangement was called non-productive. Following IMGT convention, CDR3 was defined as the stretch from the second conserved V-encoded cysteine to the conserved J-encoded phenylalanine. In an earlier analysis of approximately 500 of the donors, sequences lacking an unambiguous match to a single V gene segment were excluded. In an earlier analysis of 450 to 750 of the donors, a V segment was called functional when productive rearrangements were above 56.7%, and segregating when the standard deviation between donors exceeded 5%. A statistical classification framework was developed to diagnose cytomegalovirus status using the catalog of TCR beta chain sequences. In a later analysis, V and J genes were assigned by comparing TCR nucleotide sequences against IMGT/GENE-DB human TR gene sequences. Using the TCRdist pipeline, a later analysis assigned CDR3 sequences along with most-parsimonious VDJ recombination scenarios. In a later analysis, each TCR beta chain was defined by its CDR3 amino acid sequence together with its V-gene family, and reads without a unique V-gene family were excluded. As a way to deal with suspected cross-contamination and a sequencing artifact, a later analysis dropped approximately 570 nucleotide sequences that were highly shared and had low generation probability. In a later analysis, a clonal expansion index was calculated for each public chain from normalized within-repertoire ranks of inferred template counts. In a later analysis, generation probabilities were computed using a VDJ recombination model fitted to out-of-frame rearrangements, and the results were checked against IGoR. A later analysis scored TCR-TCR, TCR-HLA and TCR-CMV co-occurrence with hypergeometric tests, applying a repertoire-size bias correction to TCR pairs. A later analysis estimated false discovery rates by permuting HLA or CMV assignments 20 times. A later analysis grouped co-occurring TCRs with DBSCAN, adding TCRdist sequence similarity when clustering within HLA-allele-positive subsets. Co-occurrence clustering excluded repertoires with fewer than 30,000 or more than 120,000 public chains, plus five with anomalous nucleotide sharing. TCRdb took over this immuneACCESS table, retaining in-frame rearrangements with V and J assigned. Such tables are incomplete; in checked studies, under half of the missing clones stem from an unresolved V gene, and the remainder is unexplained. V, J and clone size are taken as reported in that table, and D and trimming were inferred from the DNA itself. A total of roughly 180,000 clones appear in this sample, around four fifths of them only once. The leading ten clones occupy approximately 1.4% of the sample.

Rearrangement joined TRBV7-2 to TRBJ2-1; 7 central nucleotides agree with TRBD2. The TCR comes from a man under 40 in good health and CMV-seronegative. Sequencing was carried out using PBMCs. The CDR3 region has the sequence CASSPLTAGHEQFF. The nucleotide sequence reads as follows: TGTGCCAGCAGCCCCCTCACAGCGGGGCATGAGCAGTTCTTC.